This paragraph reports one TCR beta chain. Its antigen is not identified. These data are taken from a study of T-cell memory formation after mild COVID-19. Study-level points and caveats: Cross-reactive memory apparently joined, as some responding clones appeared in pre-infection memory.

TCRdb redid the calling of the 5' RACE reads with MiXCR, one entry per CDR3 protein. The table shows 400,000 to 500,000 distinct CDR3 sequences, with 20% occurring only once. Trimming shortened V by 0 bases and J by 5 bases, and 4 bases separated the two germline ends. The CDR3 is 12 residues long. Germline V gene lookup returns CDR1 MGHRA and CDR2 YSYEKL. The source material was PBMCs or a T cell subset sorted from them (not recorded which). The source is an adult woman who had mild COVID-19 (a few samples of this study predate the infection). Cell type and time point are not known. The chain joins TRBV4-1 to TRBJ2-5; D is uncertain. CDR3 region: CASSQEPETQYF. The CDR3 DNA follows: TGCGCCAGCAGCCAAGAACCGGAGACCCAGTACTTC.